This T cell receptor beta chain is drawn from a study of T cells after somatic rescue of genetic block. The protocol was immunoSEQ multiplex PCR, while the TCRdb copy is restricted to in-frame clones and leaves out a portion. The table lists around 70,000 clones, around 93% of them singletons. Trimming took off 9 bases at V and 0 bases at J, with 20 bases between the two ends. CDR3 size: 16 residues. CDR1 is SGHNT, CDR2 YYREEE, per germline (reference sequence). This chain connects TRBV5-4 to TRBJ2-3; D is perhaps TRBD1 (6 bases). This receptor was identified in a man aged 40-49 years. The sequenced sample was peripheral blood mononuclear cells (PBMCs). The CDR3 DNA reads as TGTGCCATCATATACCGGGACAAACACAGCACAGATACGCAGTATTTT. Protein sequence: CAIIYRDKHSTDTQYF.